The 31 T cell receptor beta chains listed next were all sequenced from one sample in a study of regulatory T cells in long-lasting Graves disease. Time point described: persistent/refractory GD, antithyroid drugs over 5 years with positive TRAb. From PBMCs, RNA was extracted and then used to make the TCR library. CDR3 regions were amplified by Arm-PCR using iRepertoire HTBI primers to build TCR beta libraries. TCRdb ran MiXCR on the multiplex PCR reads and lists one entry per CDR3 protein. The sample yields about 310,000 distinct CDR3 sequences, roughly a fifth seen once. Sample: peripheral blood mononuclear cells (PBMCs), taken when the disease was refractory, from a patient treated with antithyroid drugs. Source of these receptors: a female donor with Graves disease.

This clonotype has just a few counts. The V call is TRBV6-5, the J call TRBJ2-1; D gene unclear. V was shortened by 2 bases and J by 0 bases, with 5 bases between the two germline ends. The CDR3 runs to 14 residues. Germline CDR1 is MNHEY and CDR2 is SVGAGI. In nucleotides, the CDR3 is TGTGCCAGCAGTTACACGAGCTCCTACAATGAGCAGTTCTTC. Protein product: CASSYTSSYNEQFF.

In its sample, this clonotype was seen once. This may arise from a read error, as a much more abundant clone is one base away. The DNA of the CDR3 is TGTGCCGGCAGCTTACGGGGGGGAGAGACCCAGTACTTC. Protein product: CAGSLRGGETQYF. The chain has TRBV7-2 and TRBJ2-5, with 8 bases that match TRBD2. Germline V CDR1 and CDR2: SGHTA, FQGNSA. This CDR3 comprises 13 residues.

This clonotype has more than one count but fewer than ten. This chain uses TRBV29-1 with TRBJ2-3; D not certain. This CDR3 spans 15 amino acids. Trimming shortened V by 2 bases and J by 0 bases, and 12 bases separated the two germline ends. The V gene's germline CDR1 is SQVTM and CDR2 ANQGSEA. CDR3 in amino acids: CSVELDARSTDTQYF. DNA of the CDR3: TGCAGCGTTGAATTGGACGCCCGTAGCACAGATACGCAGTATTTT.

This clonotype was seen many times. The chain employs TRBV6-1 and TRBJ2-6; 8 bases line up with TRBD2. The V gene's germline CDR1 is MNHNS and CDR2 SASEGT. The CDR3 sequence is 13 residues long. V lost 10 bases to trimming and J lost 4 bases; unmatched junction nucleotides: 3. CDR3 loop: CATSGGGANVLTF. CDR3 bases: TGTGCCACCAGCGGGGGCGGGGCCAACGTCCTGACTTTC.

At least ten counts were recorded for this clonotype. CDR3 coding DNA: TGTGCCAGCAGCCCAAACGTGGCCCCCTCCGATACGCAGTATTTT. Amino acid sequence: CASSPNVAPSDTQYF. This chain uses TRBV7-6 with TRBJ2-3; D gene ambiguous. The CDR3 sequence is 15 residues long. Germline values: CDR1 SGHVS, CDR2 FNYEAQ. V gave up 5 bases and J gave up 6 bases, with 18 bases separating them.

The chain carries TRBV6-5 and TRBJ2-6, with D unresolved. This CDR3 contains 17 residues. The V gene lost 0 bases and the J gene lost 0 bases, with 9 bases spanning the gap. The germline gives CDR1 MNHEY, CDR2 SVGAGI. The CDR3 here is CASSYSFATSGANVLTF. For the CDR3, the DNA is TGTGCCAGCAGTTACTCCTTCGCGACCTCTGGGGCCAACGTCCTGACTTTC.

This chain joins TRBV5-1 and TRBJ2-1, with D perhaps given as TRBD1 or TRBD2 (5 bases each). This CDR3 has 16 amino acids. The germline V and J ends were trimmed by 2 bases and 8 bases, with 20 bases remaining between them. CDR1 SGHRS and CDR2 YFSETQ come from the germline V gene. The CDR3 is CASSFGTPFPGDEQFF. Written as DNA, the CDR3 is TGCGCCAGCAGCTTCGGGACCCCTTTTCCCGGGGATGAGCAGTTCTTC.

The CDR3 DNA follows: TGCAGTGCTCACGCGGGACTAGCCCTCTACGAGCAGTACTTC. Translating it yields CSAHAGLALYEQYF. V gene TRBV20-1 combines with J gene TRBJ2-7, with 9 bases lining up with TRBD2. V lost 5 bases and J lost 3; bases outside the gene matches: 8. CDR1 is DFQATT and CDR2 is SNEGSKA in the germline V gene (reference sequence). CDR3 size: 14 residues.

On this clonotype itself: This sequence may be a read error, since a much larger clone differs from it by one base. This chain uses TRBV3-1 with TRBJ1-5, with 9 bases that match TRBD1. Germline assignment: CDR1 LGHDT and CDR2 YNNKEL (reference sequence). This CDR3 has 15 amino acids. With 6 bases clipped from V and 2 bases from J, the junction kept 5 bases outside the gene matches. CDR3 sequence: CASSQDRGGNQPQHF. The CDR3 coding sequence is TGTGCCAGCAGTCAGGACAGGGGTGGCAATCAGCCCCAGCATTTT.

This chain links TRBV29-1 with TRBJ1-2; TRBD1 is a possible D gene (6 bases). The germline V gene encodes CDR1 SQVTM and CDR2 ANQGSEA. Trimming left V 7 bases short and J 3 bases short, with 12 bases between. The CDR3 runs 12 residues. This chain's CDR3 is CSAWGLDYGYTF. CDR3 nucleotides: TGCAGCGCGTGGGGGCTGGACTATGGCTACACCTTC.

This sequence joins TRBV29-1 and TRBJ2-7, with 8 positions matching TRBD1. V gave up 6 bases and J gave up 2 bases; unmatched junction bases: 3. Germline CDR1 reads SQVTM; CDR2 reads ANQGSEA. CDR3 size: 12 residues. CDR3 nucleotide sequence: TGCAGCGTCCGGACAGGGACCTACGAGCAGTACTTC. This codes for CSVRTGTYEQYF.

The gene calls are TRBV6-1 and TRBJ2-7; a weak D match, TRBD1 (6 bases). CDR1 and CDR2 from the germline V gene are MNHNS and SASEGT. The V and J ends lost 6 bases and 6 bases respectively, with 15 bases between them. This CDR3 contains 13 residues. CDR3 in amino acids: CASRTIGGSEQYF. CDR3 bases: TGTGCCAGCAGAACCATAGGGGGATCCGAGCAGTACTTC.

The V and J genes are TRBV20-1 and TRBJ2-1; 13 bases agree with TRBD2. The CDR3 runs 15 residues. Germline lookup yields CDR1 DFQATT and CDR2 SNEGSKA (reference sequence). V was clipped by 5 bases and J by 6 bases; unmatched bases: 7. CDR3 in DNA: TGCAGTGCTGGCGGGACTAGCGGGATTGCCAATGAGCAGTTCTTC. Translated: CSAGGTSGIANEQFF.

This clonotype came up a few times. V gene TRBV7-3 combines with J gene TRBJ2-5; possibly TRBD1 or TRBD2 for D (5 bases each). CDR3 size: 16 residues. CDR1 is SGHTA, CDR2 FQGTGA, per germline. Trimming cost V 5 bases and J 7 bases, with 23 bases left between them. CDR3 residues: CASSLSSGRGPGTQYF. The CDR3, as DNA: TGTGCCAGCAGCCTCTCCTCGGGACGTGGCCCGGGGACCCAGTACTTC.

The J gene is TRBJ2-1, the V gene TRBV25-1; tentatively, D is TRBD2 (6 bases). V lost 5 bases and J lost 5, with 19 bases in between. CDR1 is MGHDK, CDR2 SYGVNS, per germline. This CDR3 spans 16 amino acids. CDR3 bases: TGTGCCAGCAGTAAGACTAGTCTGGCGGGGCACAATGAGCAGTTCTTC. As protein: CASSKTSLAGHNEQFF.

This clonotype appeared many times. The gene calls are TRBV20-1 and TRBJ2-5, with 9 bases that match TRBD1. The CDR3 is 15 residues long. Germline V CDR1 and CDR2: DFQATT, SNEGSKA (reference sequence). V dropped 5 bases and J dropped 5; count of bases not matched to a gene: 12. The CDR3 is CSAVLGQGLWETQYF. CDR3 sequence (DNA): TGCAGTGCTGTCCTCGGACAGGGGTTGTGGGAGACCCAGTACTTC.

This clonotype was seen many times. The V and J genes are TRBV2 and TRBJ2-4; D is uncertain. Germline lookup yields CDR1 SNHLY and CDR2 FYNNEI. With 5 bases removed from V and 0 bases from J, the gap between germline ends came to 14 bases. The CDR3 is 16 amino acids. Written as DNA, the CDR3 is TGTGCCAGCAGTCGGGTGGCCGACCTAGCCAAAAACATTCAGTACTTC. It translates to CASSRVADLAKNIQYF. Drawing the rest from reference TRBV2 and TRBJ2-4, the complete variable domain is EPEVTQTPSHQVTQMGQEVILRCVPISNHLYFYWYRQILGQKVEFLVSFYNNEISEKSEIFDDQFSVERPDGSNFTLKIRSTKLEDSAMYFCASSRVADLAKNIQYFGAGTRLSVL.

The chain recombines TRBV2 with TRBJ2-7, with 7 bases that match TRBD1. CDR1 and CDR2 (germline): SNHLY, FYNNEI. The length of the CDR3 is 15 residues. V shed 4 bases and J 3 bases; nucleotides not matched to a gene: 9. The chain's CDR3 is CASSALTGSLYEQYF. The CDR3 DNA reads TGTGCCAGCAGTGCCTTGACAGGGAGTCTCTACGAGCAGTACTTC.

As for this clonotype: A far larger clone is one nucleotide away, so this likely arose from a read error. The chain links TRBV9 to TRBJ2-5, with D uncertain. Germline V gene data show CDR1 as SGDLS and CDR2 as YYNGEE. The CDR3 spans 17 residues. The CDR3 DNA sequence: TGTGCCAACAGCCAAGATCCGGCAGACGGGTCACAAGAGACCCAGTACTTC. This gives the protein CANSQDPADGSQETQYF.

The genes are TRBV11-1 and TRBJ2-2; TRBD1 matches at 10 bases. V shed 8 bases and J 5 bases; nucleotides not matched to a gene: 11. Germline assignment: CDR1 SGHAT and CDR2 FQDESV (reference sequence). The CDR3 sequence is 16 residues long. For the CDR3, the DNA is TGTGCCAGCTCACCCCGGGACAGGGGACAAACCGGGGAGCTGTTTTTT. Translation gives CASSPRDRGQTGELFF. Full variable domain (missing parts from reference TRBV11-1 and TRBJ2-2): EAEVAQSPRYKITEKSQAVAFWCDPISGHATLYWYRQILGQGPELLVQFQDESVVDDSQLPKDRFSAERLKGVDSTLKIQPAELGDSAMYLCASSPRDRGQTGELFFGEGSRLTVL.

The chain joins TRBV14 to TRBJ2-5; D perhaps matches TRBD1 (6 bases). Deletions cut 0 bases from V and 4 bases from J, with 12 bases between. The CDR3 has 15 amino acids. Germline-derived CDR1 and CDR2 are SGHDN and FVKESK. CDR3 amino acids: CASSQDPQGSETQYF. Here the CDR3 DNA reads TGTGCCAGCAGCCAAGACCCACAGGGCTCAGAGACCCAGTACTTC. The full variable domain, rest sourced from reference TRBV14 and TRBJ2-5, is EAGVTQFPSHSVIEKGQTVTLRCDPISGHDNLYWYRRVMGKEIKFLLHFVKESKQDESGMPNNRFLAERTGGTYSTLKVQPAELEDSGVYFCASSQDPQGSETQYFGPGTRLLVL.

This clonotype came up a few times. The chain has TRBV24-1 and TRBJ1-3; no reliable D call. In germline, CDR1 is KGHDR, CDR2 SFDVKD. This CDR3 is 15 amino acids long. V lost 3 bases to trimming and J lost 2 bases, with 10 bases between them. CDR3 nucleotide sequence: TGTGCCACCAGTGATCTTGATAGCCCTGGAAACACCATATATTTT. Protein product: CATSDLDSPGNTIYF.

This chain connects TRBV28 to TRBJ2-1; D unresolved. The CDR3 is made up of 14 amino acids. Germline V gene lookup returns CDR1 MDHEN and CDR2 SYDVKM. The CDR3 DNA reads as TGTGCGTCGGCCGGGCTAGAAACATACAATGAGCAGTTCTTC. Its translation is CASAGLETYNEQFF. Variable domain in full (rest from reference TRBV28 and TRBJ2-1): DVKVTQSSRYLVKRTGEKVFLECVQDMDHENMFWYRQDPGLGLRLIYFSYDVKMKEKGDIPEGYSVSREKKERFSLILESASTNQTSMYLCASAGLETYNEQFFGPGTRLTVL.

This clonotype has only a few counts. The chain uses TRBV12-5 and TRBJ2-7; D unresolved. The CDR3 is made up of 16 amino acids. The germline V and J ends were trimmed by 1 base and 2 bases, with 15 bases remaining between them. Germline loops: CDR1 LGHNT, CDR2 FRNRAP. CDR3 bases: TGTGCTAGTGGTTTGGGCCCCTCGATAGAGACCTACGAGCAGTACTTC. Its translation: CASGLGPSIETYEQYF.

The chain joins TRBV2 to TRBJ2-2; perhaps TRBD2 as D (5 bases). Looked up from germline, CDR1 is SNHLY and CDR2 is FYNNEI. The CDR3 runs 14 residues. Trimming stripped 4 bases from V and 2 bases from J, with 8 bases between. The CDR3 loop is CASSAGINTGELFF. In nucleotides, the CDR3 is TGTGCCAGCAGTGCGGGGATAAACACCGGGGAGCTGTTTTTT. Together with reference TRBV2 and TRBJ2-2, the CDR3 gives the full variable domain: EPEVTQTPSHQVTQMGQEVILRCVPISNHLYFYWYRQILGQKVEFLVSFYNNEISEKSEIFDDQFSVERPDGSNFTLKIRSTKLEDSAMYFCASSAGINTGELFFGEGSRLTVL.

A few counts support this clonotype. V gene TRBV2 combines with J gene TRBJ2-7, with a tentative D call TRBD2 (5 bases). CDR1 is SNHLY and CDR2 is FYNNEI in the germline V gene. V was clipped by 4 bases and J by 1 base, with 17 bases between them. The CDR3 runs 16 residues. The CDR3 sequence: CASSGRGRSQSYEQYF. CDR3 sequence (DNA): TGTGCCAGCAGTGGACGGGGAAGATCCCAATCCTACGAGCAGTACTTC.

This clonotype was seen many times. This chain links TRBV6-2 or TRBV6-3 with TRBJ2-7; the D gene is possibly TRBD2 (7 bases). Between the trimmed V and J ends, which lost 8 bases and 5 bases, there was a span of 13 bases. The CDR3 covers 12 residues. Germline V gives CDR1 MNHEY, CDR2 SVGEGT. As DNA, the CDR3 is TGTGCCAGCTGGGGGGGGCTAAACGAGCAGTACTTC. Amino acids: CASWGGLNEQYF.

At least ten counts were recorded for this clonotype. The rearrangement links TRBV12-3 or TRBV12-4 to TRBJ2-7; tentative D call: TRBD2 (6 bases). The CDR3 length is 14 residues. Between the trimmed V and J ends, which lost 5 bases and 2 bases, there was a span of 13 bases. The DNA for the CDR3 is TGTGCCAGCAGTATCCGGGACTTACCCTACGAGCAGTACTTC. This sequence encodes CASSIRDLPYEQYF.

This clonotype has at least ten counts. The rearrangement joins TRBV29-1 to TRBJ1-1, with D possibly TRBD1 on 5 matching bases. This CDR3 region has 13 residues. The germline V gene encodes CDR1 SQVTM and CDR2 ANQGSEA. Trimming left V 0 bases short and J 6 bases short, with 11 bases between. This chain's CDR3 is CSVEDGGRAEAFF. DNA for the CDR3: TGCAGCGTTGAAGATGGGGGGAGGGCTGAAGCTTTCTTT.

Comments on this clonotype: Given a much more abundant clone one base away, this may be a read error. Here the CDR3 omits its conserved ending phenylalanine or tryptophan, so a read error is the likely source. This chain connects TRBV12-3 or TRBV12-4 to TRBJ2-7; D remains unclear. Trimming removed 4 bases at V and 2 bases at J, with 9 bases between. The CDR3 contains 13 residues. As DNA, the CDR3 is TGTGCCAGCAGTTACAACGGAGCCTACGAGCAGTACCTC. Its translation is CASSYNGAYEQYL.

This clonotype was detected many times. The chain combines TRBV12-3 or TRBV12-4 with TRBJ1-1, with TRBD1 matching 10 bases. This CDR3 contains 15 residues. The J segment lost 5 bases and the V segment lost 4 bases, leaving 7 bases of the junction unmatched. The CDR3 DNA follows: TGTGCCAGCAGTTCCGGACAGGGGGGACTGACTGAAGCTTTCTTT. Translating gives CASSSGQGGLTEAFF.